The clone carrying this TCR beta chain was seen a few times. As processed by the authors: Reference gene primer amplification gave nucleated cell count estimates. Sequenced by immunoSEQ multiplex PCR; TCRdb stores in-frame clones only, minus some. That table is the source of V, J and clone size, and D and trimming were worked out from the DNA. The sample consists of about 280,000 clones, around 90% of them appearing once. The data were obtained in a study of blood T cell repertoires in COVID-19. Study context: In each case, the material was cDNA or gDNA derived from T cells, B-cell-depleted T cells, or PBMCs.

Residents of about two dozen US areas, aged roughly 18 to 89 years, made up the participants. Participants were placed into cohorts based on the clinical history they reported. Trimming removed 4 bases from V and 3 bases from J; junction bases left unmatched: 12. Germline V lookup: CDR1 KGHSH, CDR2 LQKENI. The CDR3 is made up of 18 amino acids. The V gene is TRBV18, the J gene TRBJ2-2; TRBD1 matches at 9 bases. The clonotype originates from a young woman with acute COVID-19. Sequencing was done on a sample of PBMCs or T cells enriched from blood (not recorded which). This CDR3 reads CASSHTRDRALDTGELFF. DNA for the CDR3: TGTGCCAGCTCACACACCCGGGACAGGGCCCTCGACACCGGGGAGCTGTTTTTT.